The 8 T cell receptor beta chains in this list originate from one sample, sequenced in a study of blood T cell repertoires in COVID-19. Clones were sequenced by immunoSEQ multiplex PCR, and TCRdb holds only the in-frame ones, with some missing. This table has nearly 250,000 clones, approximately 90% appearing once. The specimen sequenced was PBMCs or T cells enriched from blood (not recorded which). The receptors here all came from a man aged 45-65 years who had been exposed to COVID-19.

J is TRBJ2-7 and V is TRBV28; TRBD2 is a possible D gene (5 bases). There are 14 residues in the CDR3. Germline V gene sequence: CDR1 MDHEN, CDR2 SYDVKM. V lost 7 bases, J lost 4 bases, and 17 bases lay in between. The CDR3 loop reads CASTNGGLLYEQYF. DNA of the CDR3: TGTGCCAGCACGAATGGCGGGTTATTGTACGAGCAGTACTTC. Full variable domain (remainder filled in from reference TRBV28 and TRBJ2-7): DVKVTQSSRYLVKRTGEKVFLECVQDMDHENMFWYRQDPGLGLRLIYFSYDVKMKEKGDIPEGYSVSREKKERFSLILESASTNQTSMYLCASTNGGLLYEQYFGPGTRLTVT.

This rearrangement joins TRBV15 to TRBJ1-3, with 9 bases fitting TRBD1. Germline assignment: CDR1 LNHNV and CDR2 YYDKDF (reference sequence). This CDR3 region has 17 residues. With V trimmed by 0 bases and J by 1 base, 4 bases remained unmatched. CDR3 sequence reads: CATSRDWTGVSGNTIYF. CDR3 nucleotides: TGTGCCACCAGCAGAGATTGGACAGGGGTTTCTGGAAACACCATATATTTT. Using reference TRBV15 and TRBJ1-3 for the parts outside the CDR3, the full variable domain is DAMVIQNPRYQVTQFGKPVTLSCSQTLNHNVMYWYQQKSSQAPKLLFHYYDKDFNNEADTPDNFQSRRPNTSFCFLDIRSPGLGDTAMYLCATSRDWTGVSGNTIYFGEGSWLTVV.

This chain uses TRBV7-6 with TRBJ1-2, with TRBD1 as a possible D gene (5 bases). The V end lost 1 base, the J end lost 4 bases, and 13 bases lay between the germline ends. This CDR3 is 15 amino acids long. Germline loops: CDR1 SGHVS, CDR2 FNYEAQ. The CDR3 DNA is TGTGCCAGCAGCTTAGGAATACAGGATAGCTATGGCTACACCTTC. This sequence encodes CASSLGIQDSYGYTF.

The chain's CDR3 is CASSQDTNQPQHF. As DNA, the CDR3 is TGCGCCAGCAGCCAGGACACTAATCAGCCCCAGCATTTT. This chain links TRBV5-1 with TRBJ1-5; tentatively, D is TRBD1 (5 bases). Trimming removed 4 bases at V and 4 bases at J, with 9 bases between. Germline-derived CDR1 and CDR2 are SGHRS and YFSETQ. CDR3 length: 13 amino acids.

This chain uses TRBV18 with TRBJ2-5; no reliable D call. Germline V gives CDR1 KGHSH, CDR2 LQKENI. V lost 0 bases and J lost 5, with 7 bases in between. The CDR3 is 13 amino acids. For the CDR3, the DNA is TGTGCCAGCTCACCACCAAATGCGGAGACCCAGTACTTC. Protein: CASSPPNAETQYF.

The rearrangement uses TRBV28 and TRBJ1-5, with no clear D. V gave up 7 bases and J gave up 0 bases, with 10 bases separating them. The CDR3 contains 14 residues. Per the germline V gene, CDR1 is MDHEN and CDR2 is SYDVKM. The CDR3 DNA sequence: TGTGCCAGCAATGGAGGTTATAGCAATCAGCCCCAGCATTTT. It is translated as CASNGGYSNQPQHF.

V usage is TRBV7-9 and J usage is TRBJ1-6; a possible D gene is TRBD1 (6 bases). Germline CDR1 and CDR2: SEHNR and FQNEAQ (reference sequence). V lost 4 bases and J lost 7, with 8 bases in between. This CDR3 contains 13 residues. DNA of the CDR3: TGTGCCAGCAGCTCGGACAGCAATTCACCCCTCCACTTT. It encodes CASSSDSNSPLHF.

V is TRBV7-3 and J is TRBJ2-2, with 9 bases matching TRBD2. Germline lookup yields CDR1 SGHTA and CDR2 FQGTGA. The CDR3 has 15 amino acids. Trimming cost V 6 bases and J 2 bases; bases outside gene matches: 4. DNA of the CDR3: TGTGCCAGCAGTACGGGACTAGCTAACACCGGGGAGCTGTTTTTT. Its protein product is CASSTGLANTGELFF.